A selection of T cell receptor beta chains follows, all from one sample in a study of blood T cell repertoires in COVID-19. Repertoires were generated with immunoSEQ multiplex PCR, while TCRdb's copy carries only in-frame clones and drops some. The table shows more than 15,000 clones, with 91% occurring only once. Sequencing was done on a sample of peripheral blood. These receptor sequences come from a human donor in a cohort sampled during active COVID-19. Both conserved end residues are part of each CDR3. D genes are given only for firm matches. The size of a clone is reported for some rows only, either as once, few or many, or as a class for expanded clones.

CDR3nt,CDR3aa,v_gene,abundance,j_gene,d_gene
TGTGCCAGCTGTTGGGACAGGGCCGCCTACGAGCAGTACTTC,CASCWDRAAYEQYF,TRBV2,NA,TRBJ2-7,TRBD1
TGTGCTAGCTGCATTGGACAGGGGGCTATGAACGAGCAGTACTTC,CASCIGQGAMNEQYF,TRBV7-7,NA,TRBJ2-7,TRBD1
TGTGCCATCTCGGGACAGGGGGACTATGGCTACACCTTC,CAISGQGDYGYTF,TRBV24-1,NA,TRBJ1-2,TRBD1
TGTGCCAGCAGCGCGCGTGACTATCTTTTTGAAGCTTTCTTT,CASSARDYLFEAFF,TRBV5-6,NA,TRBJ1-1,NA
TGTGCCAGCACCCTCGGGGGGGCCTATAATTCACCCCTCCACTTT,CASTLGGAYNSPLHF,TRBV6-6,NA,TRBJ1-6,NA
TGTGCCAGCAGCTTGGGGGGCCTAGCGGGGTTATACAATGAGCAGTTCTTC,CASSLGGLAGLYNEQFF,TRBV5-4,NA,TRBJ2-1,TRBD2
TGTGCCATCCGGAGCTCCTACAATGAGCAGTTCTTC,CAIRSSYNEQFF,TRBV6-5,NA,TRBJ2-1,NA
TGTGCCAGCTCTCCCCTGGGCACAGGAGCGAACACTGAAGCTTTCTTT,CASSPLGTGANTEAFF,TRBV18,NA,TRBJ1-1,NA
TGTGCCAGCAGCTTCAGACAGAACCCGAACACCGGGGAGCTGTTTTTT,CASSFRQNPNTGELFF,TRBV9,once,TRBJ2-2,NA
TGTGCCAGCAGCTCTCGACAGGGGAGCTATGAAGCTTTCTTT,CASSSRQGSYEAFF,TRBV7-2,few,TRBJ1-1,TRBD1
TGTGCCAGCAGCTTAAACACAGGGGGAATTGAAAAACTGTTTTTT,CASSLNTGGIEKLFF,TRBV7-9,NA,TRBJ1-4,TRBD1
TGTGCCAGCAGCGTAGACAGGGGCGAGCAGTACTTC,CASSVDRGEQYF,TRBV11-3,NA,TRBJ2-7,TRBD1
TGCGCCAGCAGCCAGGACTACACTGAAGCTTTCTTT,CASSQDYTEAFF,TRBV5-1,NA,TRBJ1-1,NA
TGCGCCAGCAGTCGGACAGGGGACGGCGAAAAACTGTTTTTT,CASSRTGDGEKLFF,TRBV5-1,once,TRBJ1-4,TRBD1
TGTGCCTGGAGGCGGCAGTATAATTCACCCCTCCACTTT,CAWRRQYNSPLHF,TRBV30,NA,TRBJ1-6,NA
TGTGCCAGCAGTGAAACCGGGACTAGCGCCCGAAACATTCAGTACTTC,CASSETGTSARNIQYF,TRBV6-1,NA,TRBJ2-4,TRBD2
TGTGCCAGCAGCTCGACTAGCGGGGGGGAGAGAGATACGCAGTATTTT,CASSSTSGGERDTQYF,TRBV9,NA,TRBJ2-3,TRBD2
TGTGCCAGCAGTCGCACAGGGACCGGCGGAAACACCATATATTTT,CASSRTGTGGNTIYF,TRBV27,NA,TRBJ1-3,NA
TGTGCCAGCTCACCAGGGACTAGCGGGAGCACAGATACGCAGTATTTT,CASSPGTSGSTDTQYF,TRBV18,NA,TRBJ2-3,TRBD2
TGTGCCAGCAGTTCCCAGGGGGCTTGGCAAGAGACCCAGTACTTC,CASSSQGAWQETQYF,TRBV2,medium-sized,TRBJ2-5,TRBD1
TGTGCCAGCAGCTTATCGGGGGGTTCATGGCCCCAGCATTTT,CASSLSGGSWPQHF,TRBV7-9,NA,TRBJ1-5,NA
TGTGCCAGCAGCCGGACATCCGGCGAGAACACTGAAGCTTTCTTT,CASSRTSGENTEAFF,TRBV7-2,once,TRBJ1-1,NA
TGTGCCAGCAGTTTTGACAGGGGGTGGAACCAGCCCCAGCATTTT,CASSFDRGWNQPQHF,TRBV2,NA,TRBJ1-5,TRBD1
TGTGCCAGCTCACCACCGCCGGGGAACACTGAAGCTTTCTTT,CASSPPPGNTEAFF,TRBV18,NA,TRBJ1-1,NA
TGTGCCAGCAGCTTATTTAGTGATACGCAGTATTTT,CASSLFSDTQYF,TRBV7-3,NA,TRBJ2-3,NA
TGCGCCAGCAGCCAAGCCACAGGGGCAGCCTACGAGCAGTACTTC,CASSQATGAAYEQYF,TRBV4-3,NA,TRBJ2-7,TRBD1
TGTGCCAGCAGCCACGGACAGTATAGCTCCTATAATTCACCCCTCCACTTT,CASSHGQYSSYNSPLHF,TRBV27,once,TRBJ1-6,NA
TGTGCCACCAGCAGAGATTGGAGTCCGGGACAGGGTCTCTCTGGCTACACCTTC,CATSRDWSPGQGLSGYTF,TRBV15,NA,TRBJ1-2,TRBD1
TGTGCCAGCAGCTTAGGGGGGGTGTACACCGGGGAGCTGTTTTTT,CASSLGGVYTGELFF,TRBV7-2,NA,TRBJ2-2,NA
TGTGCCAGCAGTCCCCGAGTAGTGAACACTGAAGCTTTCTTT,CASSPRVVNTEAFF,TRBV2,once,TRBJ1-1,NA
TGCAGCGTTGGGGGACAGGGGGGCGGCTACACCTTC,CSVGGQGGGYTF,TRBV29-1,NA,TRBJ1-2,TRBD1
TGTGCCAGCTCACCCGGGACAGAAGAGACCCAGTACTTC,CASSPGTEETQYF,TRBV18,once,TRBJ2-5,TRBD1
TGTGCCAGCAGCCGAAGCGTGGGGGGGCCCGGTGCCAGTGAGCAGTTCTTC,CASSRSVGGPGASEQFF,TRBV7-9,NA,TRBJ2-1,NA
TGTGCCAGCAGATTTAGCGGGGCAGGGTTGAACACTGAAGCTTTCTTT,CASRFSGAGLNTEAFF,TRBV11-2,once,TRBJ1-1,NA
TGTGCCAGCAGTGTTCAGGGGGCAGCGACTAATGAAAAACTGTTTTTT,CASSVQGAATNEKLFF,TRBV2,NA,TRBJ1-4,TRBD1
TGTGCCACCAGTGATCCGGGACAGGCGCCCTACGAGCAGTACTTC,CATSDPGQAPYEQYF,TRBV24-1,NA,TRBJ2-7,TRBD1
TGTGCCAGCAGCTTCCAGGGGCCCCTCACAGATACGCAGTATTTT,CASSFQGPLTDTQYF,TRBV5-4,NA,TRBJ2-3,NA
TGTGCCAGCAGCTTGTACGACAGGGGTGGATATGGCTACACCTTC,CASSLYDRGGYGYTF,TRBV7-2,NA,TRBJ1-2,TRBD1
TGTGCCAGCCGCGGGGGGGGGTTTAAGGGCGGTGGCTACACCTTC,CASRGGGFKGGGYTF,TRBV28,NA,TRBJ1-2,NA
TGTGCCAGCAGCCAAGATTGGCAGGGGAATCCTCAAGAGACCCAGTACTTC,CASSQDWQGNPQETQYF,TRBV14,NA,TRBJ2-5,NA
TGTGCCAGCAGTTACGGGGGAGGGCCCAACAATGAGCAGTTCTTC,CASSYGGGPNNEQFF,TRBV6-2/TRBV6-3,NA,TRBJ2-1,TRBD2
TGTGCCAGCTTAATTGGCAGGAGCTACACCTTC,CASLIGRSYTF,TRBV2,NA,TRBJ1-2,NA
TGTGCCAGCAGCTTAGCGCAGGACACCGGGGAGCTGTTTTTT,CASSLAQDTGELFF,TRBV7-9,once,TRBJ2-2,NA
TGTGCCAGCAGTCTCGGTCCCAGGGACGAGCAGTACTTC,CASSLGPRDEQYF,TRBV6-5,NA,TRBJ2-7,NA
TGTGCCAGCAGTGAACCCGCCTCGATGTACCAACTGTACAATGAGCAGTTCTTC,CASSEPASMYQLYNEQFF,TRBV6-1,NA,TRBJ2-1,NA
TGTGCCAGCAGCCTGGCGGTTTTAGCGGGAGAGAGGAATGAGCAGTTCTTC,CASSLAVLAGERNEQFF,TRBV11-3,NA,TRBJ2-1,TRBD2